These 9 T cell receptor beta chains were all obtained from the same sample, sequenced in a study of identical twins. In TCRdb, the 5' RACE reads were re-called with MiXCR into one record per CDR3 protein. The sample records about 250,000 distinct CDR3 sequences, over 12% being singletons. The sample comprised memory (CD45RO+) T cells sorted from blood. The receptors originated from a woman between 18 and 30 years old in good health.

This chain joins TRBV9 and TRBJ2-5; no clear D gene. The CDR3 length is 13 residues. Trimming took 4 bases from V and 5 from J, leaving 12 bases between them. Germline V gives CDR1 SGDLS, CDR2 YYNGEE. The CDR3 protein is CASSQSQWETQYF. The CDR3 DNA follows: TGTGCCAGCAGCCAATCTCAGTGGGAGACCCAGTACTTC.

This clonotype turned up a few times. The genes are TRBV7-2 and TRBJ2-5, with 13 bases identical to TRBD2. Germline trimming cut 5 bases from V and 7 bases from J; bases unmatched to any gene: 10. Germline-derived CDR1 and CDR2 are SGHTA and FQGNSA. This CDR3 has 16 amino acids. CDR3: CASSPGTSGVHRTQYF. The CDR3 DNA reads as TGTGCCAGCAGCCCTGGGACTAGCGGGGTTCATCGGACCCAGTACTTC. Based on the CDR3 plus reference TRBV7-2 and TRBJ2-5, the full variable domain is GAGVSQSPSNKVTEKGKDVELRCDPISGHTALYWYRQSLGQGLEFLIYFQGNSAPDKSGLPSDRFSAERTGGSVSTLTIQRTQQEDSAVYLCASSPGTSGVHRTQYFGPGTRLLVL.

This clonotype was picked up one time. A clone one base away is much larger, so this may be a read error. This chain uses TRBV5-6 with TRBJ2-7; 9 positions match TRBD2. The CDR3 covers 19 residues. Losses at the gene ends were 2 bases for V and 0 bases for J; bases not matched to a gene: 15. Germline loops: CDR1 SGHDT, CDR2 YYEEEE. CDR3 in DNA: TGTGCCAGCAGCTTCGGACTAGCGAGAGGGTTACTGATCTCCTACGAGCAGTACTTC. Its translation: CASSFGLARGLLISYEQYF.

The genes are TRBV11-2 and TRBJ1-6, with D perhaps matching TRBD1 (6 bases). V lost 5 bases to trimming and J lost 7 bases, with 12 bases between them. There are 14 residues in the CDR3. Germline V gene sequence: CDR1 SGHAT, CDR2 FQNNGV. The CDR3 region has the DNA TGTGCCAGCAGCATACAGGGTGTGAATTCACCCCTCCACTTT. Encoded protein: CASSIQGVNSPLHF.

This clonotype turned up a few times. This chain uses TRBV7-9 with TRBJ2-7; no clear D gene. Germline lookup yields CDR1 SEHNR and CDR2 FQNEAQ (reference sequence). V lost 6 bases and J 3 bases, leaving 12 bases between the germline ends. CDR3 length equals 13 residues. The CDR3 coding sequence is TGTGCCAGCAGACACACTGTCGGCTACGAGCAGTACTTC. Its translation: CASRHTVGYEQYF.

The chain links TRBV20-1 to TRBJ2-1, with no clear D. CDR1 and CDR2 from the germline V gene are DFQATT and SNEGSKA (reference sequence). CDR3 size: 14 residues. Trimming left V 6 bases short and J 6 bases short, with 18 bases between. Here the CDR3 reads CSALDPRSLNEQFF. The CDR3 DNA is TGCAGTGCCTTGGACCCGCGGTCCCTCAATGAGCAGTTCTTC.

This rearrangement joins TRBV5-1 to TRBJ2-7, with D possibly TRBD1 on 5 matching bases. The CDR3 sequence is 13 residues long. Germline CDR1 reads SGHRS; CDR2 reads YFSETQ. The V and J ends lost 3 bases and 7 bases respectively, with 14 bases between them. This CDR3 is CASSSAGSSEQYF. The CDR3 coding sequence is TGCGCCAGCAGCTCGGCAGGGTCTAGTGAGCAGTACTTC.

This chain joins TRBV6-2 or TRBV6-3 and TRBJ1-2, with 7 bases aligning to TRBD1. This CDR3 comprises 14 residues. V was clipped by 6 bases and J by 5 bases; unmatched bases: 9. Germline V gene lookup returns CDR1 MNHEY and CDR2 SVGEGT. CDR3 in amino acids: CASSPRGTVYGYTF. The CDR3 nucleotides are TGTGCCAGCAGCCCCCGAGGGACAGTATATGGCTACACCTTC.

The J gene is TRBJ1-1, the V gene TRBV20-1; possible D gene TRBD1, 6 bases. Germline CDR1 DFQATT, CDR2 SNEGSKA (reference sequence). V was clipped by 0 bases and J by 5 bases, with 16 bases between them. The CDR3 is made up of 15 amino acids. The CDR3 DNA reads as TGCAGTGCTAGAGATAAGACCAGGGGACGGACTGAAGCTTTCTTT. This gives the protein CSARDKTRGRTEAFF.